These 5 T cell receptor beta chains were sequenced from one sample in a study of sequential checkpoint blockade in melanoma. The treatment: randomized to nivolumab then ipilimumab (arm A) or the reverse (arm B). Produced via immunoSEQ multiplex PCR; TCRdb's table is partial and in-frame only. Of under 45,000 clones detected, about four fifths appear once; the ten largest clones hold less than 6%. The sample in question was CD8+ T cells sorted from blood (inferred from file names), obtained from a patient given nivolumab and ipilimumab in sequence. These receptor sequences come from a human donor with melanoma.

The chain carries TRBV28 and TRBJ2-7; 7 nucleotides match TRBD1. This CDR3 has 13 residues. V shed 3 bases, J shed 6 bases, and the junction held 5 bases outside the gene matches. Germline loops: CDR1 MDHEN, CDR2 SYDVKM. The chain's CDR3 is CASSLTGPLEQYF. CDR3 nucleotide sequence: TGTGCCAGCAGTTTGACAGGGCCCCTCGAGCAGTACTTC.

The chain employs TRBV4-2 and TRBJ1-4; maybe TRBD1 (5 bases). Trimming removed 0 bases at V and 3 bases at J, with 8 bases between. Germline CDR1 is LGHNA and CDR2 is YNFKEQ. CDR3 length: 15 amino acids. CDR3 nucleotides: TGTGCCAGCAGCCAAGATTGGGGGGCTAATGAAAAACTGTTTTTT. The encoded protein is CASSQDWGANEKLFF.

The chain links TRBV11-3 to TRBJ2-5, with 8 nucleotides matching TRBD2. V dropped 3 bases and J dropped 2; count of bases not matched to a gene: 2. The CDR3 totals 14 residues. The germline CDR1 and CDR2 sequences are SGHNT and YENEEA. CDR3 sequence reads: CASSFGGGQETQYF. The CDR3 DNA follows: TGTGCCAGCAGCTTCGGGGGGGGGCAAGAGACCCAGTACTTC.

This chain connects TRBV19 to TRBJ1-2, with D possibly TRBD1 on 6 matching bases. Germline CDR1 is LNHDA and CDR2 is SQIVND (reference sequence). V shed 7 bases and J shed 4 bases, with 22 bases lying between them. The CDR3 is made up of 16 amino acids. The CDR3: CASKPSPGHTLYGYTF. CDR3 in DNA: TGTGCCAGTAAGCCTTCACCGGGACACACCCTCTATGGCTACACCTTC. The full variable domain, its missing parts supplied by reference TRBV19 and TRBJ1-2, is DGGITQSPKYLFRKEGQNVTLSCEQNLNHDAMYWYRQDPGQGLRLIYYSQIVNDFQKGDIAEGYSVSREKKESFPLTVTSAQKNPTAFYLCASKPSPGHTLYGYTFGSGTRLTVV.

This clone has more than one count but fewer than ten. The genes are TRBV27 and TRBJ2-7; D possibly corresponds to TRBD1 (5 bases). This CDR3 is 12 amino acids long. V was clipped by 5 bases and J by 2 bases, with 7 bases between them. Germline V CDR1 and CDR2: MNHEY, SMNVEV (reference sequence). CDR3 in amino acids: CASSDSTYEQYF. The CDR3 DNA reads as TGTGCCAGCAGTGACAGTACCTACGAGCAGTACTTC.